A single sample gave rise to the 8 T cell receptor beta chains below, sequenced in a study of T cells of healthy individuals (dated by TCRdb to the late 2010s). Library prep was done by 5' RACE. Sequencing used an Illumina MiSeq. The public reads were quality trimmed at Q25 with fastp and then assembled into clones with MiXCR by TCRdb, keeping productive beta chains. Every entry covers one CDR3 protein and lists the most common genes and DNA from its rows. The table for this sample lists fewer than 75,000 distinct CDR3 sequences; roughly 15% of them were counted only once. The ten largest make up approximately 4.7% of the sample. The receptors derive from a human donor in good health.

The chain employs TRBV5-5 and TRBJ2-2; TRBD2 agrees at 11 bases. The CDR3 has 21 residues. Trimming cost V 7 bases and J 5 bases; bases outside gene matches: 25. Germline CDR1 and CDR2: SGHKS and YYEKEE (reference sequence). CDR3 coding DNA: TGTGCCAGCTCCCAGAGGGTAACTAGCGGGAGTCCTGGTGGTAGTACCGGGGAGCTGTTTTTT. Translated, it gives CASSQRVTSGSPGGSTGELFF. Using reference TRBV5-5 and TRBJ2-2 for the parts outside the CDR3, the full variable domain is DAGVTQSPTHLIKTRGQQVTLRCSPISGHKSVSWYQQVLGQGPQFIFQYYEKEERGRGNFPDRFSARQFPNYSSELNVNALLLGDSALYLCASSQRVTSGSPGGSTGELFFGEGSRLTVL.

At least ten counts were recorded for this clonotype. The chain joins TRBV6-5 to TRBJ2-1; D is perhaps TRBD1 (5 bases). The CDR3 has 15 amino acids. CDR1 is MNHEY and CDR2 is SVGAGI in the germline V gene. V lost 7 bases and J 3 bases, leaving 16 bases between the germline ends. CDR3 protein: CASTLQDPSYNEQFF. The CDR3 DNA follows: TGTGCCAGCACCCTACAGGACCCTAGCTACAATGAGCAGTTCTTC.

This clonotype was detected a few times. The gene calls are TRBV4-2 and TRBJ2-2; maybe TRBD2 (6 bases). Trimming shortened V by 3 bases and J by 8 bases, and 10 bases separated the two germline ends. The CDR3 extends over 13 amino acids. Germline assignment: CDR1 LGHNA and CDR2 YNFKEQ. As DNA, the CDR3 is TGTGCCAGCAGCCACGGGAGCGTGGGGGAGCTGTTTTTT. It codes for CASSHGSVGELFF.

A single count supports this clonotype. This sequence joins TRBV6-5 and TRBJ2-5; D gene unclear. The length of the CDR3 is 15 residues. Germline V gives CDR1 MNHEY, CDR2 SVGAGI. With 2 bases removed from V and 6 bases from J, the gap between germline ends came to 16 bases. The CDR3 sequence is CASSYDGGAGKTQYF. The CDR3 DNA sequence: TGTGCCAGCAGTTACGATGGCGGTGCCGGAAAGACCCAGTACTTC.

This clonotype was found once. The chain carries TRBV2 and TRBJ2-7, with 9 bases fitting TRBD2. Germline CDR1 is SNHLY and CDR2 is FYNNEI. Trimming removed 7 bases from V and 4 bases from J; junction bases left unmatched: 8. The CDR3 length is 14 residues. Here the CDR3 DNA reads TGTGCCAGCAATAGCGGGAGTCAGGGTTACGAGCAGTACTTC. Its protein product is CASNSGSQGYEQYF.

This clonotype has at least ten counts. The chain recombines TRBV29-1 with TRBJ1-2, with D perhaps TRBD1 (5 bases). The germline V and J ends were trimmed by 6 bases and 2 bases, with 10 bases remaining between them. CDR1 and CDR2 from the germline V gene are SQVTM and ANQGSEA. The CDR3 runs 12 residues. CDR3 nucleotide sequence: TGCAGCGTCGCCAGGGAAAACTATGGCTACACCTTC. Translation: CSVARENYGYTF.

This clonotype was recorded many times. The CDR3 DNA follows: TGTGCCAGTAGTATCCAGGGGGCGTCCCTGAATGAGCAGTTCTTC. Its protein product is CASSIQGASLNEQFF. The chain employs TRBV19 and TRBJ2-1; 8 bases map to TRBD1. In germline, CDR1 is LNHDA, CDR2 SQIVND (reference sequence). The CDR3 runs to 15 residues. V dropped 3 bases and J dropped 7; count of bases not matched to a gene: 8.

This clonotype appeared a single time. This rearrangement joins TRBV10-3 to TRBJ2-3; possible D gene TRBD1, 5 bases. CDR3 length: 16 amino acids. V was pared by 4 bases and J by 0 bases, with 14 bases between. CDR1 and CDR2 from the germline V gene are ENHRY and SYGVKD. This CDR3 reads CAISGDRKGSTDTQYF. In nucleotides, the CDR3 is TGTGCCATCAGTGGTGACAGAAAGGGTAGCACAGATACGCAGTATTTT.